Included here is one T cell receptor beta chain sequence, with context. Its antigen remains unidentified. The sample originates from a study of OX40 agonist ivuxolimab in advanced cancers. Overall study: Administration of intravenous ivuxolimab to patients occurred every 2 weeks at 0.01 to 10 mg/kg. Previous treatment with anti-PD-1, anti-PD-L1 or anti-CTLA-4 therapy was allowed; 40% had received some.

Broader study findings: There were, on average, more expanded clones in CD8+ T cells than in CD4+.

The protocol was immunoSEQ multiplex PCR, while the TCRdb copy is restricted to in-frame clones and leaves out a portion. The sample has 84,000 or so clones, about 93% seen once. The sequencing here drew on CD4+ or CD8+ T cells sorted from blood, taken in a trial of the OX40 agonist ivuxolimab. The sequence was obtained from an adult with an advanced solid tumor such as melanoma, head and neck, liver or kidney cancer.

Here the CDR3 reads CASSRFGVFYGYTF. The CDR3 nucleotides are TGTGCCAGCAGTCGGTTCGGGGTGTTCTATGGCTACACCTTC. The V call is TRBV28, the J call TRBJ1-2; no reliable D call. Between the trimmed V and J ends, which lost 5 bases and 4 bases, there was a span of 14 bases. The CDR3 sequence is 14 residues long. CDR1 MDHEN and CDR2 SYDVKM come from the germline V gene.